This TCR beta chain came from a study of Ad26.COV2.S vaccination and SARS-CoV-2 variants. Study overall: COV1001, an Ad26.COV2.S trial, supplied this vaccine-arm donor.

Study-level results: Recipients of either vaccine or placebo displayed similar breadth of non-spike TCRs. Responses of T cells in total may have been underestimated by the TCR breadth and depth analyses.

Indicated treatment: about 20 received Ad26.COV2.S at low or high dose, single or two shots; about 5 received placebo; per-sample allocation not given. The study sampled participants on day 63 after the first vaccine or placebo injection. The protocol was immunoSEQ multiplex PCR, while the TCRdb copy is restricted to in-frame clones and leaves out a portion. The table lists about 280,000 clones, approximately 89% of them singletons, with around 3% in the top ten. As regards this clone: Its antigen is unknown.

The V gene lost 4 bases and the J gene lost 3 bases, with 16 bases spanning the gap. Germline CDR1 MRHNA, CDR2 SNTAGT. This CDR3 has 16 amino acids. The sequence came from a person aged 18-65 years who received the Ad26.COV2.S COVID-19 vaccine or a placebo. Sequencing used peripheral blood, obtained in a trial of Ad26.COV2.S vaccine versus placebo. The chain joins TRBV6-4 to TRBJ1-5; weak D call: TRBD1 (6 bases). The CDR3 protein is CASSVGTRLDNQPQHF. The CDR3 nucleotides are TGTGCCAGCAGTGTAGGGACAAGGCTTGACAATCAGCCCCAGCATTTT.